The 12 T cell receptor beta chains below come from one sample, sequenced in a study of blood T cell repertoires in COVID-19. The method was immunoSEQ multiplex PCR; TCRdb's version includes in-frame clones alone and lacks a portion of them. The sample records over 350,000 clones, more than 75% being singletons. Specimen: PBMCs or T cells enriched from blood (not recorded which). These receptors were obtained from a woman between 50 and 59 years old who had recovered from COVID-19.

This rearrangement joins TRBV27 to TRBJ1-4; a possible D gene is TRBD1 (6 bases). Germline CDR1 MNHEY, CDR2 SMNVEV (reference sequence). CDR3 size: 15 residues. Trimming shortened V by 5 bases and J by 8 bases, and 18 bases separated the two germline ends. CDR3 protein: CASSPLQGPQEKLFF. The DNA for the CDR3 is TGTGCCAGCAGTCCCTTACAGGGTCCCCAAGAAAAACTGTTTTTT.

CDR3: CASSETGQGNQPQHF. As DNA, the CDR3 is TGCGCCAGCAGCGAAACGGGACAGGGTAACCAGCCCCAGCATTTT. J is TRBJ1-5 and V is TRBV4-1; 9 nucleotides line up with TRBD1. V dropped 5 bases and J dropped 7; count of bases not matched to a gene: 9. The length of the CDR3 is 15 residues. Per germline, CDR1 MGHRA and CDR2 YSYEKL.

This sequence joins TRBV28 and TRBJ2-7, with 11 bases that match TRBD2. Looked up from germline, CDR1 is MDHEN and CDR2 is SYDVKM. This CDR3 spans 14 amino acids. V shed 5 bases, J shed 6 bases, and the junction held 6 bases outside the gene matches. CDR3 nucleotide sequence: TGTGCCAGCAGTGGTCTAGCGGGGGGCGGCGAGCAGTACTTC. This gives the protein CASSGLAGGGEQYF.

This clone was recorded only once. This sequence joins TRBV11-1 and TRBJ1-3; tentative D call: TRBD1 (5 bases). Germline CDR1 and CDR2: SGHAT and FQDESV (reference sequence). V lost 5 bases and J 1 base, leaving 15 bases between the germline ends. This CDR3 is 16 amino acids long. Here the CDR3 reads CASSLDGGGSGNTIYF. CDR3 nucleotides: TGTGCCAGCAGCCTCGACGGGGGAGGTTCTGGAAACACCATATATTTT.

This rearrangement joins TRBV19 to TRBJ1-1; TRBD1 might be the D (6 bases). CDR3 length: 14 amino acids. V was shortened by 6 bases and J by 1 base, with 12 bases between the two germline ends. CDR1 and CDR2 (germline): LNHDA, SQIVND (reference sequence). The CDR3 DNA reads TGTGCCAGTAGGGGGGGGCTTTCGAACACTGAAGCTTTCTTT. Its translation: CASRGGLSNTEAFF.

The chain uses TRBV30 and TRBJ1-1; 7 bases map to TRBD1. Germline loops: CDR1 GTSNPN, CDR2 SVGIG (reference sequence). The CDR3 has 11 residues. The V gene end was trimmed by 4 bases and the J gene end by 8 bases; junction bases not matched to a gene: 4. The CDR3 reads CAWTRGPEAFF. CDR3 nucleotides: TGTGCCTGGACAAGGGGGCCGGAAGCTTTCTTT. Using reference TRBV30 and TRBJ1-1 for the parts outside the CDR3, the full variable domain is SQTIHQWPATLVQPVGSPLSLECTVEGTSNPNLYWYRQAAGRGLQLLFYSVGIGQISSEVPQNLSASRPQDRQFILSSKKLLLSDSGFYLCAWTRGPEAFFGQGTRLTVV.

This chain uses TRBV12-3 or TRBV12-4 with TRBJ1-5; 7 bases match TRBD1. This CDR3 is built from 13 residues. V was clipped by 5 bases and J by 5 bases; unmatched bases: 3. CDR3 sequence: CASSEQGYQPQHF. CDR3 coding DNA: TGTGCCAGCAGTGAACAGGGGTATCAGCCCCAGCATTTT.

The chain couples TRBV30 to TRBJ2-7, with 8 bases aligning to TRBD1. From germline, CDR1 is GTSNPN and CDR2 SVGIG (reference sequence). The CDR3 is made up of 18 amino acids. With 5 bases clipped from V and 1 base from J, the junction kept 19 bases outside the gene matches. The CDR3 region is CAWAPGQVFLPASYEQYF. CDR3 in DNA: TGTGCCTGGGCCCCGGGACAGGTCTTTTTGCCCGCTTCCTACGAGCAGTACTTC.

The chain joins TRBV7-9 to TRBJ1-1; 12 positions match TRBD1. The V and J ends lost 1 base and 3 bases, in that order; junction bases with no gene match: 6. Germline V gives CDR1 SEHNR, CDR2 FQNEAQ (reference sequence). This CDR3 has 17 residues. The DNA for the CDR3 is TGTGCCAGCAGCTTAGTCGGGACAGGGGGCTTGGACACTGAAGCTTTCTTT. It encodes CASSLVGTGGLDTEAFF.

The chain combines TRBV19 with TRBJ1-5; a weak D match, TRBD1 (6 bases). Germline CDR1 LNHDA, CDR2 SQIVND (reference sequence). This CDR3 region has 15 residues. V lost 4 bases to trimming and J lost 6 bases, with 16 bases between them. CDR3 nucleotide sequence: TGTGCCAGTAGTAAAAACAGGGAAATGGCTCAGCCCCAGCATTTT. The encoded protein is CASSKNREMAQPQHF.

The V and J genes are TRBV4-3 and TRBJ1-1; possibly TRBD1 for D (5 bases). The CDR3 spans 15 residues. Trimming cost V 0 bases and J 5 bases, with 13 bases left between them. Germline lookup yields CDR1 LGHNA and CDR2 YSLEER. For the CDR3, the DNA is TGCGCCAGCAGCCAAGAGCCGGGCAGGGTGACTGAAGCTTTCTTT. Amino acids: CASSQEPGRVTEAFF.

This clone was recorded once. Other DNA sequences in this specimen translate into the identical CDR3. This chain links TRBV12-3 or TRBV12-4 with TRBJ1-1; perhaps TRBD1 as D (6 bases). This CDR3 has 12 residues. Trimming cost V 8 bases and J 4 bases, with 11 bases left between them. The CDR3 sequence: CASSRGGTEAFF. The CDR3 DNA reads TGTGCCAGCTCCAGGGGCGGCACTGAAGCTTTCTTT.